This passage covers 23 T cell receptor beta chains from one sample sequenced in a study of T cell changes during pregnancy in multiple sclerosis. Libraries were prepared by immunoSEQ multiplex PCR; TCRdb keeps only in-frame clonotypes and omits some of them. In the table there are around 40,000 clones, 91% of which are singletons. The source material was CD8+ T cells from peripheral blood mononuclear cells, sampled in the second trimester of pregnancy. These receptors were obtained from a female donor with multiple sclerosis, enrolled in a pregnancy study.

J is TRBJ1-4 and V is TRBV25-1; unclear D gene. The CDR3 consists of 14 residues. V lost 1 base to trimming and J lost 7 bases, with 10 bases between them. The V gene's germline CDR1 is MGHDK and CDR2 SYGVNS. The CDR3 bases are TGTGCCAGCAGTGAATTTGCGGCGATTGAAAAACTGTTTTTT. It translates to CASSEFAAIEKLFF.

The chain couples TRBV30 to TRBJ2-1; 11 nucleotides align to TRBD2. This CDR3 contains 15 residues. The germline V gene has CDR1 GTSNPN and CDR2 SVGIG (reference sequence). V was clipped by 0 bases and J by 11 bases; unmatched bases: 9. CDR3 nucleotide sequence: TGTGCCTGGAGTGTCCTAGCGGGAGGCGCCGGTCAGCAGTTCTTC. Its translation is CAWSVLAGGAGQQFF.

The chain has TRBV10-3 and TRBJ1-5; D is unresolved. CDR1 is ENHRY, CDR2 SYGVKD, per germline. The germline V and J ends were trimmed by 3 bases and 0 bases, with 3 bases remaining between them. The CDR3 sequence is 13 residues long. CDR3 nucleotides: TGTGCCATCAGTGATTATAGCAATCAGCCCCAGCATTTT. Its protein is CAISDYSNQPQHF.

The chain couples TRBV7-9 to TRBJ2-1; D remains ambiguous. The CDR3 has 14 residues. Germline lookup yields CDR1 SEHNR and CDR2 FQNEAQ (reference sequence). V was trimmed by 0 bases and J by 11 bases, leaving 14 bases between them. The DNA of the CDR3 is TGTGCCAGCAGCTTAGCTCGAGAGATGGAGAAGCAGTTCTTC. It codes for CASSLAREMEKQFF.

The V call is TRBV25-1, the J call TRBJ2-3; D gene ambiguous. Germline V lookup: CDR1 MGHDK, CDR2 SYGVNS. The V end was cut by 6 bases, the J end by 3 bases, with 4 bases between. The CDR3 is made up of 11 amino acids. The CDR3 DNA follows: TGTGCCAGCAGCAGGACAGATACGCAGTATTTT. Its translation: CASSRTDTQYF.

The CDR3 reads CASSVDWAGLYNEQFF. CDR3 nucleotides: TGTGCCAGCAGCGTAGATTGGGCGGGTCTCTACAATGAGCAGTTCTTC. The chain links TRBV9 to TRBJ2-1, with D possibly being TRBD2 (5 bases). Deletions cut 0 bases from V and 3 bases from J, with 13 bases between. This CDR3 is built from 16 residues. Germline V lookup: CDR1 SGDLS, CDR2 YYNGEE.

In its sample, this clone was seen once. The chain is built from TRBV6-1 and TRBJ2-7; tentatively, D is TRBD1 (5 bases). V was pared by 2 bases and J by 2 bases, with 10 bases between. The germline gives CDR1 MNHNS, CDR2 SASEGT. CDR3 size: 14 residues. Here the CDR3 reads CASSEFPGTYEQYF. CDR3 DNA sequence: TGTGCCAGCAGTGAATTTCCAGGGACCTACGAGCAGTACTTC.

CDR3 residues: CASSLDSYEQYF. In DNA form, the CDR3 reads TGTGCCAGCAGCTTAGACAGCTACGAGCAGTACTTC. This rearrangement joins TRBV9 to TRBJ2-7; tentative D call: TRBD1 (5 bases). The CDR3 runs to 12 residues. Trimming shortened V by 4 bases and J by 3 bases, and 8 bases separated the two germline ends. Germline CDR1 and CDR2: SGDLS and YYNGEE.

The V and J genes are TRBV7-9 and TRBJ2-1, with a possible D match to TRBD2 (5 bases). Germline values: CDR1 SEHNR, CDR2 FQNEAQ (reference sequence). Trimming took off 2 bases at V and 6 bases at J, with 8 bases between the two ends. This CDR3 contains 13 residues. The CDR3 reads CASSLLAPNEQFF. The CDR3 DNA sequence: TGTGCCAGCAGCTTACTAGCACCCAATGAGCAGTTCTTC.

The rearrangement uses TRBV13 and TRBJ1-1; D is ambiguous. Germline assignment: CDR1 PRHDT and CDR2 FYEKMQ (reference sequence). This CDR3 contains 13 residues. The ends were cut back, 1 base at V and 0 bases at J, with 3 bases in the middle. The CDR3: CASSLVMNTEAFF. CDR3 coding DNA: TGTGCCAGCAGCTTAGTTATGAACACTGAAGCTTTCTTT.

CDR3 sequence reads: CAISPSTLKANGYTF. CDR3 sequence (DNA): TGTGCCATCAGTCCGTCGACTCTTAAGGCGAATGGCTACACCTTC. The J gene is TRBJ1-2, the V gene TRBV10-3; D call uncertain. CDR1 is ENHRY and CDR2 is SYGVKD in the germline V gene. The V end lost 5 bases, the J end lost 6 bases, and 19 bases lay between the germline ends. The CDR3 contains 15 residues.

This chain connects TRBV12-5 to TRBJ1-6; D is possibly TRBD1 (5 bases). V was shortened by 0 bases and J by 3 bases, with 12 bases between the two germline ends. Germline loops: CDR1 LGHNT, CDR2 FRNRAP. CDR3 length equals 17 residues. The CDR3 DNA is TGTGCTAGTGGTTTGGTAGTTGCAGGGTTCTATAATTCACCCCTCCACTTT. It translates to CASGLVVAGFYNSPLHF. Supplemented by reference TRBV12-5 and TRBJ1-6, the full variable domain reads DARVTQTPRHKVTEMGQEVTMRCQPILGHNTVFWYRQTMMQGLELLAYFRNRAPLDDSGMPKDRFSAEMPDATLATLKIQPSEPRDSAVYFCASGLVVAGFYNSPLHFGNGTRLTVT.

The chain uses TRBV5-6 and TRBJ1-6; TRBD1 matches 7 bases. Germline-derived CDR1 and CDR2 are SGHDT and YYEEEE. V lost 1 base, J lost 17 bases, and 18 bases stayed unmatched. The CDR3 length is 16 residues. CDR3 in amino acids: CASSLFLGTVLPEVHF. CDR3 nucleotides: TGTGCCAGCAGCTTGTTTCTAGGGACAGTTTTACCAGAGGTCCACTTT. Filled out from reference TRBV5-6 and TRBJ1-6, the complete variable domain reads DAGVTQSPTHLIKTRGQQVTLRCSPKSGHDTVSWYQQALGQGPQFIFQYYEEEERQRGNFPDRFSGHQFPNYSSELNVNALLLGDSALYLCASSLFLGTVLPEVHFGNGTRLTVT.

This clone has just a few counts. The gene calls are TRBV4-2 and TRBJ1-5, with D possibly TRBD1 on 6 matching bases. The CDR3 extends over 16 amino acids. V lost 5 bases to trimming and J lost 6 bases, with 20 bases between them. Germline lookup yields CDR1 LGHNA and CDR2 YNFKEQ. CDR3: CASSKGTGLRSQPQHF. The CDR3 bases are TGTGCCAGCAGCAAGGGAACAGGGTTACGTAGTCAGCCCCAGCATTTT.

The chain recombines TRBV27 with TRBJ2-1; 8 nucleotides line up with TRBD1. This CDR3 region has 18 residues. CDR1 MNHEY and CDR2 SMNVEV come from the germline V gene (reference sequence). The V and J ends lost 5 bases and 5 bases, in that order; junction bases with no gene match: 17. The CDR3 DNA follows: TGTGCCAGCAGTCCGGTGACAGGGGATTCCTTAAGGGACAATGAGCAGTTCTTC. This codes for CASSPVTGDSLRDNEQFF.

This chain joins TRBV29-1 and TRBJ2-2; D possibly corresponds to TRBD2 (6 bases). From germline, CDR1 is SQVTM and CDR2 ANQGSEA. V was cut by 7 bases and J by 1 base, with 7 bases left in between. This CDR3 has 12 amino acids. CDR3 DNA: TGCAGCGGGGGACTGAACACCGGGGAGCTGTTTTTT. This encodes CSGGLNTGELFF.

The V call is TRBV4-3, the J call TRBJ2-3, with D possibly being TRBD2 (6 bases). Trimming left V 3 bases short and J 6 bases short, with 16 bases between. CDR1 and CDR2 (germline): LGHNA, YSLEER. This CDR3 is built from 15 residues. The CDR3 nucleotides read TGCGCCAGCAGCCAGGAGGGCATGGGACGCGATACGCAGTATTTT. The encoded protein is CASSQEGMGRDTQYF.

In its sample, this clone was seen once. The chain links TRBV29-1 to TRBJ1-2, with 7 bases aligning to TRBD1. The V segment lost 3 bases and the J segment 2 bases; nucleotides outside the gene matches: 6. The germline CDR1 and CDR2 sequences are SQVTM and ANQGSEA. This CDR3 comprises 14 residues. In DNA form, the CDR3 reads TGCAGCGTTGATGAAAAACAGGGGAACTATGGCTACACCTTC. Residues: CSVDEKQGNYGYTF.

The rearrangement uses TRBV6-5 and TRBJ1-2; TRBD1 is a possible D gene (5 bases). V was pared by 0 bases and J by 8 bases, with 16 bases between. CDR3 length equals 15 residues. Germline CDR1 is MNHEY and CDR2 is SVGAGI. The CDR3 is CASSYSQAGRLGYTF. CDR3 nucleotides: TGTGCCAGCAGTTACTCGCAGGCAGGGCGTCTGGGCTACACCTTC.

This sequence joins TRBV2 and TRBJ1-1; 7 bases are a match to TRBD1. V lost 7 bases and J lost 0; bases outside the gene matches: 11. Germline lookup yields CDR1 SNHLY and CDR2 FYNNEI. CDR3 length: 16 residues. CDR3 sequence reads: CASNLKSTGLNTEAFF. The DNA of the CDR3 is TGTGCCAGCAACCTAAAATCGACAGGGCTGAACACTGAAGCTTTCTTT.

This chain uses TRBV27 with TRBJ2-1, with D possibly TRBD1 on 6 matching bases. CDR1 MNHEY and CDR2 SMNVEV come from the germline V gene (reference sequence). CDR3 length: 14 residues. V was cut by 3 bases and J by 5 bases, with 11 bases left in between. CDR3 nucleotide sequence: TGTGCCAGCAGTTTTCGTAGGGACAACAATGAGCAGTTCTTC. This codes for CASSFRRDNNEQFF.

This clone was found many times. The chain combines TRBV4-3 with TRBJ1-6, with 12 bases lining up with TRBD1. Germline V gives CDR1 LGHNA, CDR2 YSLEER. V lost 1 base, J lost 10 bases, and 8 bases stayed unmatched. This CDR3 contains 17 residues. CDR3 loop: CASSQVIPGTGGSPLHF. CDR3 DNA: TGCGCCAGCAGCCAAGTAATACCCGGGACAGGGGGCTCACCCCTCCACTTT.

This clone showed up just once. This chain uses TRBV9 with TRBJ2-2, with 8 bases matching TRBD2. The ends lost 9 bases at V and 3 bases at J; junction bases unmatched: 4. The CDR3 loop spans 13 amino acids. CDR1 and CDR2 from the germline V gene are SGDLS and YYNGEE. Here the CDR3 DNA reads TGTGCCACGGGAGGGGTGCACACCGGGGAGCTGTTTTTT. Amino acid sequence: CATGGVHTGELFF.